This is a list of T cell receptor beta chains from one sample in a study of cytomegalovirus exposure and HLA in healthy donors. Measured with immunoSEQ multiplex PCR; TCRdb has only the in-frame clones, and not every one. The data show 200,000 or so clones, more than 75% seen once. What was sequenced was PBMCs. The receptors originated from a male donor in good health and CMV-seronegative. Both conserved end residues are part of each CDR3. The order of the fields is D gene, clone size, J gene, V gene, CDR3 length, CDR3 protein, CDR3 DNA. D genes are given only for firm matches. Clone size is not always given. Where it is, it says once, few, many or a class for expanded clones.

d_gene: TRBD1; abundance: -; j_gene: TRBJ2-7; v_gene: TRBV7-6; len: 14; CDR3aa: CASSLGDRGYEQYF; CDR3nt: TGTGCCAGCAGCTTAGGGGACAGGGGCTACGAGCAGTACTTC
d_gene: -; abundance: -; j_gene: TRBJ2-3; v_gene: TRBV18; len: 13; CDR3aa: CASSTGSADTQYF; CDR3nt: TGTGCCAGCTCAACCGGGTCGGCAGATACGCAGTATTTT
d_gene: TRBD1; abundance: -; j_gene: TRBJ2-3; v_gene: TRBV28; len: 16; CDR3aa: CASSSAGTGGSDTQYF; CDR3nt: TGTGCCAGCAGTTCTGCCGGGACAGGGGGCTCAGATACGCAGTATTTT
d_gene: -; abundance: -; j_gene: TRBJ2-3; v_gene: TRBV7-9; len: 13; CDR3aa: CASSGQRTDTQYF; CDR3nt: TGTGCCAGCAGCGGGCAGCGCACAGATACGCAGTATTTT
d_gene: -; abundance: -; j_gene: TRBJ2-3; v_gene: TRBV7-2; len: 14; CDR3aa: CASSLGLVADTQYF; CDR3nt: TGTGCCAGCAGCTTAGGGCTAGTGGCAGATACGCAGTATTTT
d_gene: TRBD1; abundance: few; j_gene: TRBJ2-5; v_gene: TRBV13; len: 13; CDR3aa: CASVGEGAGTQYF; CDR3nt: TGTGCCAGCGTGGGAGAGGGGGCGGGGACCCAGTACTTC
d_gene: TRBD1; abundance: -; j_gene: TRBJ2-1; v_gene: TRBV28; len: 21; CDR3aa: CASSSHFPGQGGSSTYNEQFF; CDR3nt: TGTGCCAGCAGTTCTCACTTCCCGGGACAGGGTGGAAGTAGCACCTACAATGAGCAGTTCTTC
d_gene: TRBD1; abundance: few; j_gene: TRBJ2-7; v_gene: TRBV10-3; len: 13; CDR3aa: CAISETGGYEQYF; CDR3nt: TGTGCCATCAGTGAGACAGGGGGCTACGAGCAGTACTTC
d_gene: TRBD2; abundance: -; j_gene: TRBJ2-1; v_gene: TRBV11-2; len: 15; CDR3aa: CASSLTSGRWDEQFF; CDR3nt: TGTGCCAGCAGCTTGACTAGCGGGAGGTGGGATGAGCAGTTCTTC
d_gene: -; abundance: -; j_gene: TRBJ2-7; v_gene: TRBV6-1; len: 13; CDR3aa: CASSDGGPYEQYF; CDR3nt: TGTGCCAGCAGTGATGGGGGCCCCTACGAGCAGTACTTC
d_gene: -; abundance: -; j_gene: TRBJ2-5; v_gene: TRBV28; len: 15; CDR3aa: CASSLIVASSEAQYF; CDR3nt: TGTGCCAGCAGTTTGATTGTGGCTAGCAGTGAGGCCCAGTACTTC
d_gene: -; abundance: -; j_gene: TRBJ1-2; v_gene: TRBV28; len: 13; CDR3aa: CASRAGGFYGYTF; CDR3nt: TGTGCCAGCAGGGCGGGGGGATTCTATGGCTACACCTTC
d_gene: -; abundance: -; j_gene: TRBJ2-2; v_gene: TRBV5-1; len: 15; CDR3aa: CASRPGLMNTGELFF; CDR3nt: TGCGCCAGCAGGCCGGGACTCATGAACACCGGGGAGCTGTTTTTT
d_gene: TRBD2; abundance: -; j_gene: TRBJ2-2; v_gene: TRBV11-3; len: 15; CDR3aa: CASSPTSGSTGELFF; CDR3nt: TGTGCCAGCAGCCCGACTAGCGGGAGCACCGGGGAGCTGTTTTTT
d_gene: TRBD1; abundance: -; j_gene: TRBJ2-5; v_gene: TRBV7-6; len: 15; CDR3aa: CASSLEGQGPKTQYF; CDR3nt: TGTGCCAGCAGCTTAGAGGGACAGGGGCCGAAGACCCAGTACTTC
d_gene: -; abundance: -; j_gene: TRBJ2-1; v_gene: TRBV5-1; len: 18; CDR3aa: CASSLARASRGSYNEQFF; CDR3nt: TGCGCCAGCAGCTTGGCGCGGGCCTCCCGGGGCTCCTACAATGAGCAGTTCTTC
d_gene: -; abundance: -; j_gene: TRBJ1-3; v_gene: TRBV19; len: 13; CDR3aa: CASSEDSGNTIYF; CDR3nt: TGTGCCAGTAGTGAGGACTCTGGAAACACCATATATTTT
d_gene: TRBD1; abundance: -; j_gene: TRBJ2-7; v_gene: TRBV5-6; len: 15; CDR3aa: CASSRGTGWSYEQYF; CDR3nt: TGTGCCAGCAGCCGTGGGACAGGGTGGTCCTACGAGCAGTACTTC
d_gene: TRBD1; abundance: few; j_gene: TRBJ2-7; v_gene: TRBV7-9; len: 14; CDR3aa: CASSGTGITYEQYF; CDR3nt: TGTGCCAGCAGCGGGACAGGGATTACCTACGAGCAGTACTTC
d_gene: -; abundance: -; j_gene: TRBJ2-7; v_gene: TRBV9; len: 16; CDR3aa: CASSPRGRQVAYEQYF; CDR3nt: TGTGCCAGCAGCCCCCGAGGGAGACAGGTCGCCTACGAGCAGTACTTC
d_gene: TRBD2; abundance: -; j_gene: TRBJ2-1; v_gene: TRBV5-6; len: 19; CDR3aa: CASSLPGTSGNSAYNEQFF; CDR3nt: TGTGCCAGCAGCTTGCCCGGGACTAGCGGGAATAGCGCCTACAATGAGCAGTTCTTC
d_gene: TRBD2; abundance: -; j_gene: TRBJ2-1; v_gene: TRBV12-5; len: 17; CDR3aa: CASGLGNVAGGRSEQFF; CDR3nt: TGTGCTAGTGGTTTGGGTAATGTAGCGGGAGGACGTAGTGAGCAGTTCTTC
d_gene: TRBD2; abundance: once; j_gene: TRBJ2-1; v_gene: TRBV28; len: 15; CDR3aa: CASRFLAGANNEQFF; CDR3nt: TGTGCCAGCAGGTTTCTAGCGGGAGCGAACAATGAGCAGTTCTTC
d_gene: -; abundance: -; j_gene: TRBJ2-5; v_gene: TRBV19; len: 13; CDR3aa: CASSIPGSETQYF; CDR3nt: TGTGCCAGTAGTATCCCCGGGAGCGAGACCCAGTACTTC
d_gene: TRBD1; abundance: few; j_gene: TRBJ2-7; v_gene: TRBV19; len: 15; CDR3aa: CASSLQTQGDYEQYF; CDR3nt: TGTGCCAGTAGTCTCCAGACACAGGGGGACTACGAGCAGTACTTC
d_gene: TRBD2; abundance: -; j_gene: TRBJ2-7; v_gene: TRBV7-9; len: 15; CDR3aa: CASSLVASGMYEQYF; CDR3nt: TGTGCCAGCAGCTTAGTCGCTAGCGGGATGTACGAGCAGTACTTC
d_gene: -; abundance: -; j_gene: TRBJ2-5; v_gene: TRBV18; len: 17; CDR3aa: CASSSLSGTYSQETQYF; CDR3nt: TGTGCCAGCTCATCCCTTTCCGGGACATATAGCCAAGAGACCCAGTACTTC
d_gene: TRBD2; abundance: -; j_gene: TRBJ2-1; v_gene: TRBV28; len: 15; CDR3aa: CASTSGWTSGNEQFF; CDR3nt: TGTGCCAGCACCTCCGGGTGGACTAGCGGGAATGAGCAGTTCTTC
d_gene: TRBD1; abundance: -; j_gene: TRBJ2-1; v_gene: TRBV29-1; len: 12; CDR3aa: CSVEDDLGQRLF; CDR3nt: TGCAGCGTTGAAGATGATTTGGGACAGCGACTCTTC
d_gene: -; abundance: -; j_gene: TRBJ1-2; v_gene: TRBV5-4; len: 15; CDR3aa: CASSLEPGLDYGYTF; CDR3nt: TGTGCCAGCAGCTTGGAGCCAGGGCTCGACTATGGCTACACCTTC
d_gene: -; abundance: -; j_gene: TRBJ2-3; v_gene: TRBV7-2; len: 16; CDR3aa: CASSSRAARGGDTQYF; CDR3nt: TGTGCCAGCAGCTCTCGCGCTGCCCGAGGGGGAGATACGCAGTATTTT
d_gene: TRBD2; abundance: -; j_gene: TRBJ2-1; v_gene: TRBV7-3; len: 16; CDR3aa: CASSPSSAGGDNEQFF; CDR3nt: TGTGCCAGCAGCCCAAGCTCGGCGGGGGGGGACAATGAGCAGTTCTTC
d_gene: TRBD1; abundance: -; j_gene: TRBJ2-7; v_gene: TRBV6-5; len: 15; CDR3aa: CASSYLDRGNYEQYF; CDR3nt: TGTGCCAGCAGTTACTTGGACAGGGGGAACTACGAGCAGTACTTC
d_gene: -; abundance: -; j_gene: TRBJ2-1; v_gene: TRBV7-6; len: 12; CDR3aa: CASSLKRYEQFF; CDR3nt: TGTGCCAGCAGCTTAAAGCGGTATGAGCAGTTCTTC
d_gene: -; abundance: -; j_gene: TRBJ1-1; v_gene: TRBV7-8; len: 14; CDR3aa: CASSLTEPYTEAFF; CDR3nt: TGTGCCAGCAGCTTGACAGAACCCTACACTGAAGCTTTCTTT
d_gene: TRBD2; abundance: -; j_gene: TRBJ2-7; v_gene: TRBV7-8; len: 16; CDR3aa: CASSLGLAVSSYEQYF; CDR3nt: TGTGCCAGCAGCTTGGGACTAGCGGTTTCTTCCTACGAGCAGTACTTC
d_gene: TRBD2; abundance: -; j_gene: TRBJ2-7; v_gene: TRBV11-1; len: 15; CDR3aa: CASSFGGSGSYEQYF; CDR3nt: TGTGCCAGCAGCTTCGGGGGGAGTGGTTCCTACGAGCAGTACTTC
d_gene: TRBD2; abundance: once; j_gene: TRBJ2-7; v_gene: TRBV19; len: 14; CDR3aa: CASSQRESSYEQYF; CDR3nt: TGTGCCAGTAGCCAGCGGGAGAGCTCCTACGAGCAGTACTTC
d_gene: -; abundance: -; j_gene: TRBJ1-3; v_gene: TRBV9; len: 15; CDR3aa: CASSVGAFSGNTIYF; CDR3nt: TGTGCCAGCAGCGTAGGGGCTTTCTCTGGAAACACCATATATTTT
d_gene: -; abundance: -; j_gene: TRBJ1-1; v_gene: TRBV10-3; len: 14; CDR3aa: CAIRRQTVATEAFF; CDR3nt: TGTGCCATCAGAAGACAGACCGTTGCCACTGAAGCTTTCTTT
d_gene: -; abundance: -; j_gene: TRBJ2-3; v_gene: TRBV5-6; len: 14; CDR3aa: CASTLDEFTDTQYF; CDR3nt: TGTGCCAGCACCCTAGATGAGTTCACAGATACGCAGTATTTT
d_gene: TRBD1; abundance: -; j_gene: TRBJ2-7; v_gene: TRBV27; len: 11; CDR3aa: CASSQGAEQYF; CDR3nt: TGTGCCAGCAGCCAGGGGGCTGAGCAGTACTTC
d_gene: -; abundance: -; j_gene: TRBJ2-3; v_gene: TRBV29-1; len: 16; CDR3aa: CSASAGRISSTDTQYF; CDR3nt: TGCAGCGCATCTGCGGGGCGGATTTCTAGCACAGATACGCAGTATTTT
d_gene: TRBD1; abundance: -; j_gene: TRBJ2-1; v_gene: TRBV5-1; len: 16; CDR3aa: CASSSGQPVGYNEQFF; CDR3nt: TGCGCCAGCAGCTCGGGACAGCCAGTGGGTTACAATGAGCAGTTCTTC
d_gene: TRBD1; abundance: once; j_gene: TRBJ2-7; v_gene: TRBV13; len: 13; CDR3aa: CASSLIRGYEQYF; CDR3nt: TGTGCCAGCAGCCTCATCAGGGGGTACGAGCAGTACTTC
d_gene: TRBD1; abundance: once; j_gene: TRBJ1-4; v_gene: TRBV28; len: 14; CDR3aa: CASRPQGAWEKLFF; CDR3nt: TGTGCCAGCAGGCCACAGGGGGCTTGGGAAAAACTGTTTTTT
d_gene: TRBD1; abundance: -; j_gene: TRBJ1-3; v_gene: TRBV5-1; len: 16; CDR3aa: CASSNSQGAYGNTIYF; CDR3nt: TGCGCCAGCAGCAACTCACAGGGGGCTTACGGAAACACCATATATTTT
d_gene: -; abundance: -; j_gene: TRBJ2-1; v_gene: TRBV19; len: 13; CDR3aa: CASSPGGYNEQFF; CDR3nt: TGTGCCAGTAGTCCCGGAGGTTACAATGAGCAGTTCTTC
d_gene: TRBD2; abundance: -; j_gene: TRBJ2-5; v_gene: TRBV7-9; len: 17; CDR3aa: CASSLRPRGGSGETQYF; CDR3nt: TGTGCCAGCAGCTTACGACCCCGGGGGGGGAGTGGAGAGACCCAGTACTTC
d_gene: TRBD2; abundance: -; j_gene: TRBJ2-1; v_gene: TRBV19; len: 15; CDR3aa: CASSMMSGTVGEQFF; CDR3nt: TGTGCCAGTAGTATGATGAGCGGGACGGTGGGCGAGCAGTTCTTC
d_gene: -; abundance: -; j_gene: TRBJ1-5; v_gene: TRBV7-8; len: 15; CDR3aa: CASSLAGGEWQPQHF; CDR3nt: TGTGCCAGCAGCTTAGCGGGGGGGGAATGGCAGCCCCAGCATTTT
d_gene: -; abundance: -; j_gene: TRBJ2-1; v_gene: TRBV6-1; len: 15; CDR3aa: CASSPASSTYNEQFF; CDR3nt: TGTGCCAGCAGTCCGGCTAGCAGTACATACAATGAGCAGTTCTTC
d_gene: -; abundance: once; j_gene: TRBJ2-3; v_gene: TRBV9; len: 14; CDR3aa: CASSVTGRTDTQYF; CDR3nt: TGTGCCAGCAGCGTGACGGGAAGGACAGATACGCAGTATTTT
d_gene: -; abundance: -; j_gene: TRBJ1-2; v_gene: TRBV10-3; len: 14; CDR3aa: CAISEMEQGAGYTF; CDR3nt: TGTGCCATCAGTGAAATGGAACAGGGTGCTGGCTACACCTTC
d_gene: TRBD2; abundance: -; j_gene: TRBJ2-3; v_gene: TRBV5-6; len: 16; CDR3aa: CASKFRAGGATDTQYF; CDR3nt: TGTGCCAGCAAATTTAGAGCGGGAGGGGCCACAGATACGCAGTATTTT
d_gene: TRBD2; abundance: -; j_gene: TRBJ2-5; v_gene: TRBV18; len: 16; CDR3aa: CASSEPGLAGGETQYF; CDR3nt: TGTGCCAGCTCAGAGCCGGGACTAGCGGGAGGCGAGACCCAGTACTTC
d_gene: TRBD2; abundance: -; j_gene: TRBJ2-1; v_gene: TRBV7-6; len: 14; CDR3aa: CASSSSGTSGEQFF; CDR3nt: TGTGCCAGCAGCTCGTCCGGGACTAGCGGTGAGCAGTTCTTC